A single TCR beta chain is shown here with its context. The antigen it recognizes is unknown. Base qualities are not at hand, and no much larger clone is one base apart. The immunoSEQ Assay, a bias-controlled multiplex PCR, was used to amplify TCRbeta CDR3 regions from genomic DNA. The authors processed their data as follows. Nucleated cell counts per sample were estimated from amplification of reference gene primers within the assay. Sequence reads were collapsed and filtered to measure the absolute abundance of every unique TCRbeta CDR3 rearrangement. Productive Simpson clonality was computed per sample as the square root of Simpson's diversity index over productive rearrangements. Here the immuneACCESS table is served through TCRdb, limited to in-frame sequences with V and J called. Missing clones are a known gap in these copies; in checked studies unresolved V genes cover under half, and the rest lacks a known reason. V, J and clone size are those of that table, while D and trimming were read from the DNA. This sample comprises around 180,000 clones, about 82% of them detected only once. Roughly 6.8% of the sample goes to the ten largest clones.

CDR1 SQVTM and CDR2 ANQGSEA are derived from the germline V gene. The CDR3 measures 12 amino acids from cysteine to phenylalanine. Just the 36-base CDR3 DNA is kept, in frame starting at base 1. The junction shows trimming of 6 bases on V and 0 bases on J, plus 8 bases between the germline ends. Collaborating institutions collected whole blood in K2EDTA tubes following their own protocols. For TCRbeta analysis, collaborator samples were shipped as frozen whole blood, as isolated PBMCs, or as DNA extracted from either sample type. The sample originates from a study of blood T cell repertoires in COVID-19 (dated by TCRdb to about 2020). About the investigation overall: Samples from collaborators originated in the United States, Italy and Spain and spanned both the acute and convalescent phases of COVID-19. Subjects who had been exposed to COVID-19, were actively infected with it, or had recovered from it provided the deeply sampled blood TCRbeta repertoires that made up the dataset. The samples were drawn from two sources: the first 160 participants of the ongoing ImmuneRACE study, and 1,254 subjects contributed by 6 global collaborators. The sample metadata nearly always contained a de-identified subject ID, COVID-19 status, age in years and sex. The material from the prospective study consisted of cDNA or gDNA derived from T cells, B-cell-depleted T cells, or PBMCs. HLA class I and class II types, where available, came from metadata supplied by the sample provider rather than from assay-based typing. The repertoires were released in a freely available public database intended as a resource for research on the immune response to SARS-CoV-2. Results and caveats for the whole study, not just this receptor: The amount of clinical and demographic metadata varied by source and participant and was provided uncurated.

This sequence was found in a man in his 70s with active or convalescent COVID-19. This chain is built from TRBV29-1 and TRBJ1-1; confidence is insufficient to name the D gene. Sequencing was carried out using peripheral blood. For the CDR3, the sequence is CSVANLNTEAFF. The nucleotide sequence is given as TGCAGCGTGGCCAACCTGAACACTGAAGCTTTCTTT.